Listed here is a single T cell receptor (beta chain). Its antigen remains unknown. Assay used: immunoSEQ multiplex PCR; TCRdb lists only in-frame clones, some missing. This sample has a few hundred thousand clones, with 90% found just once. Trimming removed 0 bases from V and 2 bases from J; junction bases left unmatched: 0. This CDR3 contains 14 residues. Germline V gives CDR1 SGHTA, CDR2 FQGNSA. Noted treatment: around 19 received Ad26.COV2.S at low or high dose, single or two shots; 5 received placebo; per-sample allocation not given. Day 63 after the first vaccine or placebo injection was the time point for sampling. The sample belongs to a study of Ad26.COV2.S vaccination and SARS-CoV-2 variants. Study results and limitations: Post-vaccination breadth of spike-specific CD8+ and CD4+ T cell responses was reportedly substantial. Across vaccine and placebo recipients, the breadth of non-spike TCRs was similar. The study found higher spike-specific TCR breadth in vaccine than placebo recipients. Total responses of T cells may have been underestimated by the analyses of TCR breadth and depth.

This sequence originates from a person aged 18-65 years who received the Ad26.COV2.S COVID-19 vaccine or a placebo. The V and J genes are TRBV7-2 and TRBJ1-2; 7 positions match TRBD1. Sample: peripheral blood, taken in a trial of Ad26.COV2.S vaccine versus placebo. The CDR3 sequence is CASSLAGQNYGYTF. The CDR3, as DNA: TGTGCCAGCAGCTTAGCGGGACAGAACTATGGCTACACCTTC.